The 12 T cell receptor beta chains presented below share a single source sample, sequenced in a study of blood T cells in healthy people across ages. A sample-barcoded 5' primer and a J-beta primer mix were used in a second PCR of roughly 7 to 12 cycles. From the 5' RACE reads, TCRdb called clonotypes with MiXCR, one entry per CDR3 protein. The table has 790,000 or so distinct CDR3 sequences, approximately 53% seen once; the top ten hold roughly 24%. The source material was blood. These receptors all come from a man aged 35 to 55 in good health.

The rearrangement uses TRBV27 and TRBJ2-7; tentatively, D is TRBD1 (6 bases). The CDR3 loop spans 16 amino acids. Germline CDR1 reads MNHEY; CDR2 reads SMNVEV (reference sequence). The V gene lost 6 bases and the J gene lost 5 bases, with 23 bases spanning the gap. In DNA form, the CDR3 reads TGTGCCAGCAGCCCCTTTCGGGCAGGGGATCCGGACGAGCAGTACTTC. This codes for CASSPFRAGDPDEQYF.

The V call is TRBV10-3, the J call TRBJ2-7; 10 bases fit TRBD1. This CDR3 has 14 amino acids. Germline V lookup: CDR1 ENHRY, CDR2 SYGVKD. V trimming: 7 bases; J trimming: 4 bases; junction bases outside the gene matches: 7. CDR3 coding DNA: TGTGCCATCAACCCTCGGGACAGGGGTTACGAGCAGTACTTC. Protein sequence: CAINPRDRGYEQYF.

CDR3 sequence: CSVEGRHTDTQYF. In DNA, the CDR3 is TGCAGCGTTGAAGGCAGACACACAGATACGCAGTATTTT. The chain recombines TRBV29-1 with TRBJ2-3; D call uncertain. V was pared by 1 base and J by 2 bases, with 7 bases between. The CDR3 covers 13 residues. The germline gives CDR1 SQVTM, CDR2 ANQGSEA.

V is TRBV6-1 and J is TRBJ2-3, with 7 bases that match TRBD2. Per germline, CDR1 MNHNS and CDR2 SASEGT. The CDR3 has 12 amino acids. Trimming took 8 bases from V and 3 from J; bases not matched to a gene: 2. The chain's CDR3 is CASEGLTDTQYF. The CDR3 bases are TGTGCCAGCGAGGGACTAACAGATACGCAGTATTTT.

This clonotype has a single count. CDR3 residues: CASSLLKAMNTEAFF. CDR3 in DNA: TGTGCCAGCAGTTTACTCAAGGCCATGAACACTGAAGCTTTCTTT. The chain employs TRBV7-3 and TRBJ1-1; no definite D call. Trimming stripped 6 bases from V and 0 bases from J, with 14 bases between. Germline V gene sequence: CDR1 SGHTA, CDR2 FQGTGA. The CDR3 loop spans 15 amino acids.

This chain uses TRBV29-1 with TRBJ2-2, with 8 bases identical to TRBD1. The germline gives CDR1 SQVTM, CDR2 ANQGSEA. Trimming removed 7 bases from V and 2 bases from J; junction bases left unmatched: 9. This CDR3 is 15 amino acids long. The CDR3 reads CSGGGTGANTGELFF. CDR3 DNA: TGCAGCGGGGGCGGGACAGGAGCCAACACCGGGGAGCTGTTTTTT.

This rearrangement joins TRBV6-5 to TRBJ2-6, with D possibly TRBD2 on 5 matching bases. This CDR3 is 16 amino acids long. V was shortened by 8 bases and J by 0 bases, with 14 bases between the two germline ends. The V gene's germline CDR1 is MNHEY and CDR2 SVGAGI. The CDR3 sequence: CASSEGTFSGANVLTF. In DNA form, the CDR3 reads TGTGCCAGCTCAGAGGGCACATTCTCTGGGGCCAACGTCCTGACTTTC.

The chain uses TRBV20-1 and TRBJ2-4, with a weak D call TRBD2 (7 bases). The DNA end favors TRBJ2-5, so the J call may be wrong. Germline CDR1 and CDR2: DFQATT and SNEGSKA (reference sequence). This CDR3 region has 16 residues. CDR3 DNA sequence: TGCAGTGCTAGAGATAAGGGAGGGACATTGCAAGAGACCCAGTACTTC. It specifies CSARDKGGTLQETQYF.

The genes are TRBV12-3 or TRBV12-4 and TRBJ1-1; no definite D call. This CDR3 has 14 residues. Trimming pared 3 bases from V and 4 bases from J, leaving 12 bases between. The CDR3 DNA is TGTGCCAGCAGTTTTCCCGGATCGGGCACTGAAGCTTTCTTT. Residues: CASSFPGSGTEAFF.

The chain carries TRBV14 and TRBJ2-5, with a weak D call TRBD2 (6 bases). Germline CDR1 reads SGHDN; CDR2 reads FVKESK. The CDR3 runs 16 residues. V was trimmed by 0 bases and J by 5 bases, leaving 16 bases between them. The CDR3 here is CASSQDIGGGMETQYF. Here the CDR3 DNA reads TGTGCCAGCAGCCAAGATATCGGCGGCGGGATGGAGACCCAGTACTTC.

The chain links TRBV11-3 to TRBJ2-1; a weak D match, TRBD1 (6 bases). With 0 bases removed from V and 0 bases from J, the gap between germline ends came to 12 bases. The CDR3 consists of 17 residues. CDR1 SGHNT and CDR2 YENEEA come from the germline V gene. This CDR3 is CASSLEQGIDSYNEQFF. The CDR3 coding sequence is TGTGCCAGCAGCTTAGAACAGGGAATTGACTCCTACAATGAGCAGTTCTTC.

At least ten counts were recorded for this clonotype. J is TRBJ2-7 and V is TRBV4-2, with 14 positions matching TRBD2. This CDR3 has 16 residues. Germline assignment: CDR1 LGHNA and CDR2 YNFKEQ. J gave up 3 bases and V 0 bases, and 1 base lay outside the gene matches. Here the CDR3 reads CASSQEGTSGSYEQYF. DNA of the CDR3: TGTGCCAGCAGCCAAGAAGGGACTAGCGGGAGCTACGAGCAGTACTTC.